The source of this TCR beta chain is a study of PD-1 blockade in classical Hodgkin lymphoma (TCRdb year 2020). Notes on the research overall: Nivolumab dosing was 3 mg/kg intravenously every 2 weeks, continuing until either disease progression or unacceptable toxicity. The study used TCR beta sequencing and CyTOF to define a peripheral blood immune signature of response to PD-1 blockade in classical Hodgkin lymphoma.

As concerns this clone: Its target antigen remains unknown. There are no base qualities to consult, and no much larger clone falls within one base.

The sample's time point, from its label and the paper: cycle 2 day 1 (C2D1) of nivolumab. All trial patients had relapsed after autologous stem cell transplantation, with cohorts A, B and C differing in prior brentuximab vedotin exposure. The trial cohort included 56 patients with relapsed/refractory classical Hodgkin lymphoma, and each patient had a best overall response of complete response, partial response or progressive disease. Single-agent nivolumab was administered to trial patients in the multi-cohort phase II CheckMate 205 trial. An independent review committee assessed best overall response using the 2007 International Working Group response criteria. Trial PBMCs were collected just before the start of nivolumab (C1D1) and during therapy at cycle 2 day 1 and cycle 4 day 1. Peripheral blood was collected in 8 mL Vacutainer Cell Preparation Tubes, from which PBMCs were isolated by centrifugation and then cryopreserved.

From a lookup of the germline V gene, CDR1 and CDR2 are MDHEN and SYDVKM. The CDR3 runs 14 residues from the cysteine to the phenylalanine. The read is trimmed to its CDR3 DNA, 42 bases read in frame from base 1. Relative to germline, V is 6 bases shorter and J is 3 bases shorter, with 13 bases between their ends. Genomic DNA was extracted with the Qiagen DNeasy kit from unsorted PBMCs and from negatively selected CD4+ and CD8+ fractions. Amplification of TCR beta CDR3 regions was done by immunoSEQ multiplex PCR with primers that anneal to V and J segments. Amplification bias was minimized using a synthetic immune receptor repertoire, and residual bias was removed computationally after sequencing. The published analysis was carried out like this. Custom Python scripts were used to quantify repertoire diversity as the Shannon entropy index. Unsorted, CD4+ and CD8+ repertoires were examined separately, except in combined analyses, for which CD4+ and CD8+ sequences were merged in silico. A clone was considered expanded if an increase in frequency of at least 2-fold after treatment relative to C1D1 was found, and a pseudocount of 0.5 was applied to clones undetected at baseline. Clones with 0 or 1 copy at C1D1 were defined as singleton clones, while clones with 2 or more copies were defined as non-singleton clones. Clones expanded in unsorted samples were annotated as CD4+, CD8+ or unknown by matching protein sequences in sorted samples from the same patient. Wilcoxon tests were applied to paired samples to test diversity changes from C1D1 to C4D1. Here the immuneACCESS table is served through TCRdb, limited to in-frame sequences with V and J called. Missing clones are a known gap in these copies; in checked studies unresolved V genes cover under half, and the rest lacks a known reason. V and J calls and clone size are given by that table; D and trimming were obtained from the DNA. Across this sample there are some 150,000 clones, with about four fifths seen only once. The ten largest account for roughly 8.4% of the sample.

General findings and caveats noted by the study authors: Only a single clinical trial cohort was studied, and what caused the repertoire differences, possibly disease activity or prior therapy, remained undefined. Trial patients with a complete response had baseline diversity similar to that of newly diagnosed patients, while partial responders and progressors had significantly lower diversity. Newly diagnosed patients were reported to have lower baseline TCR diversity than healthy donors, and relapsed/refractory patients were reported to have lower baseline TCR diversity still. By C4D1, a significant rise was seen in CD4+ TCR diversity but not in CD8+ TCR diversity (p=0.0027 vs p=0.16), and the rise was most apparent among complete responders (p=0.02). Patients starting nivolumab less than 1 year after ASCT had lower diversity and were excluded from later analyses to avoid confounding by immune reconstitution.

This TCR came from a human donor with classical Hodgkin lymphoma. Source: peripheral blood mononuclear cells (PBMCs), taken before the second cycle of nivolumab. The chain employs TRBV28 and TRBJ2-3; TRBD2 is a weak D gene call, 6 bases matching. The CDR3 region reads CASRVGTWTDTQYF. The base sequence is TGTGCCAGCAGGGTAGGGACTTGGACAGATACGCAGTATTTT.